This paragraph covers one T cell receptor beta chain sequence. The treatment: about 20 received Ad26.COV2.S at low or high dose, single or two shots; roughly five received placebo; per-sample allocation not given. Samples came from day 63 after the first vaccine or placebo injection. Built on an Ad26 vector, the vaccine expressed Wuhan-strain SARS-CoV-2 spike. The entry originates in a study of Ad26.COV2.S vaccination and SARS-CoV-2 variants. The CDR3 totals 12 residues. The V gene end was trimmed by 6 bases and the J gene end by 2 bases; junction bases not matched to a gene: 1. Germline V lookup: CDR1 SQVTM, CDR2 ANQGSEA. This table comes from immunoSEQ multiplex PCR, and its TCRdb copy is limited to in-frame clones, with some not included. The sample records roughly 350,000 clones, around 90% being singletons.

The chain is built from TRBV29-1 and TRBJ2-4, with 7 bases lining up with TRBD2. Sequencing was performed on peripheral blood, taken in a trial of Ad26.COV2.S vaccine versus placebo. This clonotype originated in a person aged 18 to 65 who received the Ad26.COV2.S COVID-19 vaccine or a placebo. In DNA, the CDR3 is TGCAGCGTCGGGACTACCAAAAACATTCAGTACTTC. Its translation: CSVGTTKNIQYF.